Given below is one T cell receptor (beta chain) in context. Here immunoSEQ multiplex PCR was the method, and the copy in TCRdb shows in-frame clones only, minus some. The sample has around 64,000 clones, 75% to 90% seen once. The data derive from a study of OX40 agonist ivuxolimab in advanced cancers. This CDR3 contains 17 residues. The sequencing here drew on CD4+ or CD8+ T cells sorted from blood, taken in a trial of the OX40 agonist ivuxolimab. The rearrangement uses TRBV21-1 and TRBJ1-5; whether TRBD1, the table's D call, matches the DNA was not checked. TRBV21-1 is termed a pseudogene. The sequence was collected from an adult with an advanced solid tumor such as melanoma, head and neck, liver or kidney cancer. Here the CDR3 reads CASSPGTVSNSNQPQHF. The CDR3, as DNA: TGTGCCAGCAGCCCCGGGACAGTCTCTAATAGCAATCAGCCCCAGCATTTT.